Listed below are T cell receptor beta chains from one sample, sequenced in a study of shared clonotypes between healthy human individuals. Profiling relied on immunoSEQ multiplex PCR, and the TCRdb table lists in-frame clones only, not all of them. This repertoire shows under 1,100,000 clones, around 82% found once; its top ten account for roughly 0.65%. The specimen was memory CD4+ T cells from PBMCs. All receptors derive from a man between 18 and 35 years old in good health. Some clones in this sample may be carry-over from other donors' samples. The CDR3 runs from the conserved cysteine through the conserved F or W. The order of the fields is clone size, J gene, D gene, V gene, CDR3 protein, CDR3 DNA. D genes are given only for firm matches. Where a row states a size, it is once, few, many or the class of an expanded clone; other rows omit it.

>-|TRBJ2-3|-|TRBV27
CASSDASGGTDTQYF
TGTGCCAGCAGTGATGCGTCCGGTGGCACAGATACGCAGTATTTT
>-|TRBJ1-1|TRBD1|TRBV19
CASSIDRDRAEAFF
TGTGCCAGTAGTATAGATCGGGACAGGGCTGAAGCTTTTTTT
>many|TRBJ1-6|-|TRBV5-6
CASSLGFDSPLHF
TGTGCCAGCAGCTTGGGATTTGATTCACCCCTCCACTTT
>once|TRBJ2-7|-|TRBV9
CASSASPGGEQYF
TGTGCCAGCAGCGCCTCCCCTGGGGGGGAGCAGTACTTC
>-|TRBJ2-2|TRBD2|TRBV7-3
CASSLYSREIIGELFF
TGTGCCAGCAGCTTATACTCGCGGGAGATTATCGGGGAGCTGTTTTTT
>-|TRBJ2-3|-|TRBV10-3
CAIRDPREKDTQYF
TGTGCCATCAGGGACCCGAGGGAGAAAGATACGCAGTATTTT
>-|TRBJ1-5|-|TRBV5-1
CASSLGSNQPQHF
TGCGCCAGCAGCTTGGGCTCCAATCAGCCCCAGCATTTT
>-|TRBJ2-5|-|TRBV20-1
CSAPAVETQYF
TGCAGTGCTCCAGCGGTAGAGACCCAGTACTTC
>-|TRBJ2-7|-|TRBV18
CASSLADGLEQYF
TGTGCCAGCTCATTAGCGGATGGATTAGAGCAGTACTTC
>-|TRBJ2-7|-|TRBV20-1
CSARDRDEQYF
TGCAGTGCTAGAGATCGCGACGAGCAGTACTTC
>-|TRBJ1-2|-|TRBV29-1
CSVEDRSGLKGFGYTF
TGCAGCGTTGAAGATCGGTCGGGACTAAAAGGGTTTGGCTACACCTTC
>-|TRBJ2-1|TRBD2|TRBV7-2
CASRPGTTLRSYNEQFF
TGTGCCAGCAGACCTGGGACTACCCTCCGCTCCTACAATGAGCAGTTCTTC
>-|TRBJ2-2|TRBD2|TRBV5-1
CASSFELAGATGELFF
TGCGCCAGCAGCTTCGAACTAGCGGGAGCGACCGGGGAGCTGTTTTTT
>-|TRBJ2-2|-|TRBV5-6
CASSLIHPRTGELFF
TGTGCCAGCAGCTTGATCCACCCGAGGACCGGGGAGCTGTTTTTT
>once|TRBJ2-7|-|TRBV5-4
CASSLVWGQTYEQYF
TGTGCCAGCAGCTTGGTTTGGGGACAAACCTACGAGCAGTACTTC
>-|TRBJ2-2|-|TRBV7-6
CASRGGLDTGELFF
TGTGCCAGCAGGGGCGGACTCGACACCGGGGAGCTGTTTTTT
>once|TRBJ2-2|TRBD2|TRBV14
CASSQRQFTSGSSAGELFF
TGTGCCAGCAGCCAGCGTCAGTTTACTAGCGGGAGTAGTGCCGGGGAGCTGTTTTTT
>few|TRBJ1-4|TRBD1|TRBV2
CASRDRDRDREKLFF
TGTGCCAGCAGAGACCGAGACAGGGATCGGGAAAAACTGTTTTTT
>many|TRBJ2-1|-|TRBV9
CASSVEGVPYNEQFF
TGTGCCAGCAGCGTAGAGGGGGTCCCCTACAATGAGCAGTTCTTC
>-|TRBJ2-2|TRBD1|TRBV5-1
CASSSTGITGELFF
TGCGCCAGCAGCTCGACAGGGATCACCGGGGAGCTGTTTTTT
>-|TRBJ2-6|-|TRBV4-2
CASSQDPTGANVLTF
TGTGCCAGCAGCCAAGACCCAACTGGGGCCAACGTCCTGACTTTC
>many|TRBJ2-2|-|TRBV7-2
CASSELAIPGELFF
TGTGCCAGCAGCGAACTAGCTATCCCCGGGGAGCTGTTTTTT
>-|TRBJ2-4|-|TRBV29-1
CSVAPVLAKNIQYF
TGCAGCGTGGCCCCCGTACTAGCCAAAAACATTCAGTACTTC
>-|TRBJ1-2|TRBD1|TRBV5-1
CASSLVPGGTMGYTF
TGCGCCAGCAGCTTGGTTCCAGGGGGCACGATGGGCTACACCTTC
>-|TRBJ2-7|TRBD1|TRBV5-1
CASSLNGQGIYEQYF
TGCGCCAGCAGCCTGAATGGACAGGGAATCTACGAGCAGTACTTC
>-|TRBJ2-5|-|TRBV5-1
CASSLGRGQETQYF
TGCGCCAGCAGCTTGGGCAGGGGCCAAGAGACCCAGTACTTC
>-|TRBJ1-1|-|TRBV6-6
CASKHYTEAFF
TGTGCCAGCAAACACTACACTGAAGCTTTCTTT
>-|TRBJ2-3|-|TRBV18
CASSRGDTDTQYF
TGTGCCAGCTCACGAGGGGACACAGATACGCAGTATTTT
>-|TRBJ1-2|TRBD1|TRBV2
CASRRGQGDGYTF
TGTGCCAGCAGGAGGGGACAGGGTGATGGCTACACCTTC
>once|TRBJ2-2|TRBD1|TRBV7-2
CASSPRTGPGELFF
TGTGCCAGCAGCCCAAGGACAGGGCCCGGGGAGCTGTTTTTT
>-|TRBJ2-2|TRBD1|TRBV11-3
CASSPGGSGELFF
TGTGCCAGCAGCCCAGGGGGCTCGGGGGAGCTGTTTTTT
>-|TRBJ2-2|-|TRBV28
CASSLDSPGGELFF
TGTGCCAGCAGTTTAGACTCTCCAGGGGGGGAGCTGTTTTTT
>-|TRBJ2-3|-|TRBV9
CASSVRVRNMDTQYF
TGTGCCAGCAGCGTCCGGGTCCGCAATATGGATACGCAGTATTTT
>-|TRBJ2-1|-|TRBV20-1
CSARGSGEQFF
TGCAGTGCTAGAGGGAGCGGAGAGCAGTTCTTC
>-|TRBJ1-3|-|TRBV19
CASTGTRSSGNTIYF
TGTGCCAGTACGGGCACACGATCCTCTGGAAACACCATATATTTT
>once|TRBJ2-7|-|TRBV7-2
CASSLSRASYEQYF
TGTGCCAGCAGCTTATCTAGGGCATCCTACGAGCAGTACTTC
>-|TRBJ2-5|-|TRBV7-9
CASSNGETQYF
TGTGCCAGCAGCAACGGGGAGACCCAGTACTTC
>-|TRBJ2-2|-|TRBV28
CASSDSGWGGTDTGELFF
TGTGCCAGCAGTGATAGCGGATGGGGAGGTACGGACACCGGGGAGCTGTTTTTT
>-|TRBJ1-4|-|TRBV30
CAWTADSYSEKLFF
TGTGCCTGGACCGCCGACAGTTATTCGGAAAAACTGTTTTTT
>-|TRBJ1-1|-|TRBV5-1
CASSLRTKNTEAFF
TGCGCCAGCAGCTTGCGGACAAAGAACACTGAAGCTTTCTTT
>-|TRBJ2-7|-|TRBV18
CASSPRAGIAYEQYF
TGTGCCAGCTCACCACGGGCAGGGATCGCCTACGAGCAGTACTTC
>-|TRBJ2-5|TRBD1|TRBV29-1
CSFTGGRRGPQETQYF
TGCAGCTTTACAGGGGGGAGGAGGGGGCCCCAAGAGACCCAGTACTTC
>few|TRBJ1-2|-|TRBV7-8
CASSLGGLDGYTF
TGTGCCAGCAGCCTGGGGGGATTGGATGGCTACACCTTC
>few|TRBJ1-3|TRBD1|TRBV9
CASSISQGAAGNTIYF
TGTGCCAGCAGCATTTCACAGGGGGCTGCTGGAAACACCATATATTTT
>-|TRBJ2-7|TRBD1|TRBV11-2
CASSSQQGWSYEQYF
TGTGCCAGCAGCTCTCAACAGGGGTGGTCCTACGAGCAGTACTTC
>-|TRBJ2-1|-|TRBV30
CAWSVLRSSYNEQFF
TGTGCCTGGAGTGTACTCCGAAGCTCCTACAATGAGCAGTTCTTC
>-|TRBJ2-7|-|TRBV6-1
CASLDLAQRSQYF
TGTGCCAGCCTCGATTTGGCCCAAAGGTCGCAGTACTTC
>-|TRBJ2-2|-|TRBV5-1
CASSYGQGVGELFF
TGCGCCAGCAGCTATGGACAAGGGGTCGGGGAGCTGTTTTTT
>once|TRBJ2-5|-|TRBV5-1
CASSPRGGETQYF
TGCGCCAGCAGCCCCAGAGGAGGGGAGACCCAGTACTTC
>-|TRBJ2-7|-|TRBV5-1
CASTPGLFSSSYEQYF
TGCGCCAGCACCCCGGGCCTCTTCTCAAGCTCCTACGAGCAGTACTTC
>-|TRBJ1-2|-|TRBV28
CAVALLTANYGYTF
TGTGCCGTAGCCCTGCTTACCGCTAACTATGGCTACACCTTC
>-|TRBJ1-5|-|TRBV29-1
CSVEPGDGQPQHF
TGCAGCGTTGAACCAGGGGACGGTCAGCCCCAGCATTTT
>-|TRBJ2-3|TRBD2|TRBV28
CASSARLAGGRDPDTQYF
TGTGCCAGCAGTGCCCGACTAGCGGGAGGGAGGGATCCAGATACGCAGTATTTT
>once|TRBJ2-2|TRBD2|TRBV5-8
CASSRGMTSRNTGELFF
TGTGCCAGCAGCCGGGGGATGACTAGCCGAAACACCGGGGAGCTGTTTTTT
>-|TRBJ2-7|TRBD2|TRBV6-1
CASRPGTTLNEQYF
TGTGCCAGCAGACCCGGGACTACCCTAAACGAGCAGTACTTC